The subject of this entry is one T cell receptor beta chain. Its antigen is not identified. This sequence may be a read error, since a much larger clone differs from it by one base. This is likely a read error, given that the CDR3 carries no conserved phenylalanine or tryptophan at its end. The source of the sample is a study of immune heterogeneity within non-small cell lung tumors. At around 600 ng per sample, bulk tumor genomic DNA provided the template. Biopsy collection occurred during surgery, with several far-apart biopsies per primary tumor. Enrolled individuals presented with untreated, newly diagnosed non-small cell lung cancer and received curative surgery. Regarding the study as a whole: Identical dominant CDR3 beta clonotypes were found recurring across a patient's tumor sites, along with site-unique high-frequency clones. A significant, moderate positive correlation (R about 0.35) linked local T-cell clonality and tumor mutational burden.

There are 17 residues in the CDR3. CDR1 MNHNS and CDR2 SASEGT come from the germline V gene. V was clipped by 4 bases and J by 0 bases, with 16 bases between them. Amplifying TCR beta CDR3 involved multiplex PCR carried out with 32 V and 13 J primers. TCRdb analysed the multiplex PCR reads with MiXCR anew, one entry per CDR3 protein. The repertoire holds roughly 10,000 distinct CDR3 sequences, with 15% to 20% as singletons. This TCR was sampled from a man aged 55 to 70 with non-small cell lung cancer. Material for sequencing was lung tumor tissue. The rearrangement joins TRBV6-1 to TRBJ1-5; D gene unclear. The CDR3 reads CASSALFEAYSNQPQHS. The CDR3, as DNA: TGTGCCAGCAGTGCCCTCTTCGAGGCTTATAGCAATCAGCCCCAGCATTCT.